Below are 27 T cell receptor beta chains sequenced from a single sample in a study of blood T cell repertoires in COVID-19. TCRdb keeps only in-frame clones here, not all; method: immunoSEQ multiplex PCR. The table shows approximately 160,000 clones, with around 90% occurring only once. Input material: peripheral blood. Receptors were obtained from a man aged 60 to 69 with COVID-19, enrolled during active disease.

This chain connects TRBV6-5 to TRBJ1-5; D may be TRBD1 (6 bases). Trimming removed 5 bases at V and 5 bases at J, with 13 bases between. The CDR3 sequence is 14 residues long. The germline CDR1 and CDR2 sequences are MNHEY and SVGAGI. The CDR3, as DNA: TGTGCCAGCAGTATAAACAGGGTCGATCAGCCCCAGCATTTT. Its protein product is CASSINRVDQPQHF.

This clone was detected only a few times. CDR3 nucleotides: TGTGCCAGCAGCTTGGACAGCGCCTCGCAGTATTTT. Encoded protein: CASSLDSASQYF. V is TRBV7-2 and J is TRBJ2-3, with TRBD1 as a possible D gene (6 bases). Germline-derived CDR1 and CDR2 are SGHTA and FQGNSA. V gave up 3 bases and J gave up 10 bases, with 11 bases separating them. The CDR3 covers 12 residues. Full variable domain (rest looked up from reference TRBV7-2 and TRBJ2-3): GAGVSQSPSNKVTEKGKDVELRCDPISGHTALYWYRQSLGQGLEFLIYFQGNSAPDKSGLPSDRFSAERTGGSVSTLTIQRTQQEDSAVYLCASSLDSASQYFGPGTRLTVL.

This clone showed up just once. CDR3 coding DNA: TGTGCCAGCAGTTTTGGGAGGGCTTTCTATGGCTACACCTTC. Amino acids: CASSFGRAFYGYTF. V gene TRBV6-5 combines with J gene TRBJ1-2; no clear D gene. The CDR3 loop spans 14 amino acids. The germline gives CDR1 MNHEY, CDR2 SVGAGI. V lost 4 bases to trimming and J lost 4 bases, with 13 bases between them.

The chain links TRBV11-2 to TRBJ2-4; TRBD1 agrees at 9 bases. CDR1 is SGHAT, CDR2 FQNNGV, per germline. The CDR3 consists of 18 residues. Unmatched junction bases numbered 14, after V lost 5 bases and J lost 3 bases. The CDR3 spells CASSRRTGTGLGKNIQYF. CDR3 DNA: TGTGCCAGCAGCCGGAGGACCGGGACAGGGCTGGGCAAAAACATTCAGTACTTC.

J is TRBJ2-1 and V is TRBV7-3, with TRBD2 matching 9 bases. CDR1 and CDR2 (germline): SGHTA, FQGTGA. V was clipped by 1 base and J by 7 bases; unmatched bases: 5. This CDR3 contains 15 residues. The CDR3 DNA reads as TGTGCCAGCAGCTTAATGGCGGGAGGGCTTAATGAGCAGTTCTTC. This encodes CASSLMAGGLNEQFF.

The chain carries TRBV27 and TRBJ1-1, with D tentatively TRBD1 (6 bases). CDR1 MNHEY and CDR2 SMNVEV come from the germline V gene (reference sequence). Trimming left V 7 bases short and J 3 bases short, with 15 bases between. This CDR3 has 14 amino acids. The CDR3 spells CASKRGGKYTEAFF. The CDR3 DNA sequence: TGTGCCAGCAAAAGGGGGGGGAAGTACACTGAAGCTTTCTTT.

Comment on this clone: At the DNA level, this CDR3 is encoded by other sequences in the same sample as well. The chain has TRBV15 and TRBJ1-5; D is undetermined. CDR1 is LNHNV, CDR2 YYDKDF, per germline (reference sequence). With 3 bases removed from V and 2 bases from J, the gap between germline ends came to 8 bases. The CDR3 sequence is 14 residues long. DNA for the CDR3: TGTGCCACCAGCAGGGGCGGGGGCAATCAGCCCCAGCATTTT. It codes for CATSRGGGNQPQHF.

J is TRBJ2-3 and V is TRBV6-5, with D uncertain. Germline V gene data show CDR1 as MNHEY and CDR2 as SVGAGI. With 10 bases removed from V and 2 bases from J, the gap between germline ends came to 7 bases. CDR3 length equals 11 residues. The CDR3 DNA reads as TGTGCCACCTCCTACACAGATACGCAGTATTTT. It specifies CATSYTDTQYF.

This CDR3 is CASSRRQEETQYF. CDR3 DNA: TGTGCCAGCAGCCGAAGACAGGAAGAGACCCAGTACTTC. This chain links TRBV7-3 with TRBJ2-5; a possible D gene is TRBD1 (6 bases). The CDR3 runs to 13 residues. V gave up 5 bases and J gave up 3 bases, with 10 bases separating them. Germline CDR1 reads SGHTA; CDR2 reads FQGTGA.

The CDR3 DNA is TGTGCCAGCAGCAAAGAGGTAGGCGGAGGGCCTAAAGAGACCCAGTACTTC. Its protein is CASSKEVGGGPKETQYF. The chain is built from TRBV21-1 and TRBJ2-5; TRBD2 is the table's D call, not checked against the DNA. TRBV21-1 is an annotated pseudogene. The CDR3 loop spans 17 amino acids.

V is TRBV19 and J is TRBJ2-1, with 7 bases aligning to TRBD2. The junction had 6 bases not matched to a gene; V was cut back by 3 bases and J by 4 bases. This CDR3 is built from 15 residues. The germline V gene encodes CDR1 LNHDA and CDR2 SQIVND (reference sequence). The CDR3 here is CASSIRLRGYNEQFF. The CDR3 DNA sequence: TGTGCCAGTAGTATCCGGCTGCGGGGGTACAATGAGCAGTTCTTC. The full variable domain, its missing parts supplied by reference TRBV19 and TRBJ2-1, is DGGITQSPKYLFRKEGQNVTLSCEQNLNHDAMYWYRQDPGQGLRLIYYSQIVNDFQKGDIAEGYSVSREKKESFPLTVTSAQKNPTAFYLCASSIRLRGYNEQFFGPGTRLTVL.

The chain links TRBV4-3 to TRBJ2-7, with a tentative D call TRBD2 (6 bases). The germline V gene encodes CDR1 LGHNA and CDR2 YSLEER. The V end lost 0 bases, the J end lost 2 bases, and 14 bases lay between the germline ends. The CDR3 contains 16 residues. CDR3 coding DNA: TGCGCCAGCAGCCAAGACTCTTCCGCGGGGCCCTACGAGCAGTACTTC. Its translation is CASSQDSSAGPYEQYF.

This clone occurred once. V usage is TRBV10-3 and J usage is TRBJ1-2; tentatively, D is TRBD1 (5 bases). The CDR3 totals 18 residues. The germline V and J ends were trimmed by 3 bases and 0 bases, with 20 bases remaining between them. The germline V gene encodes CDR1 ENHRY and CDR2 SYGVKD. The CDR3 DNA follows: TGTGCCATCAGTGACGAGGGGAGGGCGTTTCCCGCTAACTATGGCTACACCTTC. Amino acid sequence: CAISDEGRAFPANYGYTF.

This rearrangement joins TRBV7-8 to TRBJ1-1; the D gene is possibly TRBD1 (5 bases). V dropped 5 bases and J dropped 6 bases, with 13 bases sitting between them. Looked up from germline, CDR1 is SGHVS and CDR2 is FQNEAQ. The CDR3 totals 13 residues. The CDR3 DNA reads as TGTGCCAGCAGCAGTCAACAGGTTTCTGAAGCTTTCTTT. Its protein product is CASSSQQVSEAFF. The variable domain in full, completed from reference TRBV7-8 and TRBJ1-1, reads GAGVSQSPRYKVAKRGQDVALRCDPISGHVSLFWYQQALGQGPEFLTYFQNEAQLDKSGLPSDRFFAERPEGSVSTLKIQRTQQEDSAVYLCASSSQQVSEAFFGQGTRLTVV.

As DNA, the CDR3 is TGTGCCAGCAGCGTAGGACTAGCGGGGGGTGGAGAGACCCAGTACTTC. Its protein is CASSVGLAGGGETQYF. V and J are TRBV9 and TRBJ2-5; TRBD2 matches at 13 bases. V trimming: 0 bases; J trimming: 4 bases; junction bases outside the gene matches: 3. The CDR3 covers 16 residues. CDR1 is SGDLS and CDR2 is YYNGEE in the germline V gene. Full variable domain (missing parts from reference TRBV9 and TRBJ2-5): DSGVTQTPKHLITATGQRVTLRCSPRSGDLSVYWYQQSLDQGLQFLIQYYNGEERAKGNILERFSAQQFPDLHSELNLSSLELGDSALYFCASSVGLAGGGETQYFGPGTRLLVL.

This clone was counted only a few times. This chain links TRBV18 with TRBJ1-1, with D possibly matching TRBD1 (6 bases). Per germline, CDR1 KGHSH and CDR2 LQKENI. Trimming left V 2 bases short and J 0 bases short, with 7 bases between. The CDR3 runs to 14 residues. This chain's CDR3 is CASSPTGMNTEAFF. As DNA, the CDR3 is TGTGCCAGCTCACCAACAGGGATGAACACTGAAGCTTTCTTT.

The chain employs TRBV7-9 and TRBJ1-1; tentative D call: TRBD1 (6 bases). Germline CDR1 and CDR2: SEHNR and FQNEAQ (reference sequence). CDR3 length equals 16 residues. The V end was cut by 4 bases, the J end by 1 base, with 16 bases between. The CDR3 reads CASSSRPGDGNTEAFF. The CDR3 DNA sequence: TGTGCCAGCAGCTCAAGGCCAGGGGATGGGAACACTGAAGCTTTCTTT.

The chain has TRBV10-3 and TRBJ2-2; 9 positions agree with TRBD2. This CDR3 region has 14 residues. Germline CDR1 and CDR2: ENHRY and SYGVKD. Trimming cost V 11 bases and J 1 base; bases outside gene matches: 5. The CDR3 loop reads CAADSGGNTGELFF. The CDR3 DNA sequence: TGTGCCGCAGATAGCGGGGGGAACACCGGGGAGCTGTTTTTT.

This chain's CDR3 is CASSVQGFGKTEAFF. As DNA, the CDR3 is TGTGCCAGCAGTGTCCAGGGGTTTGGAAAAACTGAAGCTTTCTTT. V and J are TRBV6-4 and TRBJ1-1, with D possibly being TRBD1 (6 bases). The ends were cut back, 4 bases at V and 5 bases at J, with 17 bases in the middle. From germline, CDR1 is MRHNA and CDR2 SNTAGT. CDR3 length: 15 residues.

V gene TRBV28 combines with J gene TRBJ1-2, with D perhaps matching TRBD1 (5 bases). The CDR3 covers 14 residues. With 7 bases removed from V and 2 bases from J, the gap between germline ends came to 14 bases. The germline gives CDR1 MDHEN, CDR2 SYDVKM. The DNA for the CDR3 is TGTGCCAGCATCCAGGGATCTATCAACTATGGCTACACCTTC. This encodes CASIQGSINYGYTF.

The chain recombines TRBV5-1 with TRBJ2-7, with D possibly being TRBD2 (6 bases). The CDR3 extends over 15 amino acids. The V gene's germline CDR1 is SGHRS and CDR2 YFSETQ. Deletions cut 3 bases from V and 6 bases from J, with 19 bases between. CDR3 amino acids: CASSSGGAGSSEQYF. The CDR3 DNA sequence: TGCGCCAGCAGCTCCGGCGGGGCAGGGTCCAGCGAGCAGTACTTC.

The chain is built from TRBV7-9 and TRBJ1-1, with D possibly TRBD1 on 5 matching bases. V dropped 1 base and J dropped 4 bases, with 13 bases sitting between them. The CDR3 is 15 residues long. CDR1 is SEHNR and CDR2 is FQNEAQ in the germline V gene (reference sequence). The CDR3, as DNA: TGTGCCAGCAGCTTAGGACAGAGACTTACCACTGAAGCTTTCTTT. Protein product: CASSLGQRLTTEAFF.

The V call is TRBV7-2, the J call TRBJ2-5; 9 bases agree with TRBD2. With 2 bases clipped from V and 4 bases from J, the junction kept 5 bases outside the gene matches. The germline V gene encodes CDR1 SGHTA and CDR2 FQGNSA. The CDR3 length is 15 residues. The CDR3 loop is CASSLLAGTAETQYF. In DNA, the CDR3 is TGTGCCAGCAGCTTACTAGCGGGGACTGCAGAGACCCAGTACTTC. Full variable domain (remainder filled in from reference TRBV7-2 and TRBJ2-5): GAGVSQSPSNKVTEKGKDVELRCDPISGHTALYWYRQSLGQGLEFLIYFQGNSAPDKSGLPSDRFSAERTGGSVSTLTIQRTQQEDSAVYLCASSLLAGTAETQYFGPGTRLLVL.

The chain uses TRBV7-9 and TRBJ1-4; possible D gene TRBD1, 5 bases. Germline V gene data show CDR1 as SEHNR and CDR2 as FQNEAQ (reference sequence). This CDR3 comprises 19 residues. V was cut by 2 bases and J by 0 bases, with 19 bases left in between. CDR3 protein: CASSLQPLSLGATNEKLFF. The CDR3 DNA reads TGTGCCAGCAGCTTACAACCGCTATCCTTAGGGGCAACTAATGAAAAACTGTTTTTT. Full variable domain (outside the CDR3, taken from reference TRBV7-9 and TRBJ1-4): DTGVSQNPRHKITKRGQNVTFRCDPISEHNRLYWYRQTLGQGPEFLTYFQNEAQLEKSRLLSDRFSAERPKGSFSTLEIQRTEQGDSAMYLCASSLQPLSLGATNEKLFFGSGTQLSVL.

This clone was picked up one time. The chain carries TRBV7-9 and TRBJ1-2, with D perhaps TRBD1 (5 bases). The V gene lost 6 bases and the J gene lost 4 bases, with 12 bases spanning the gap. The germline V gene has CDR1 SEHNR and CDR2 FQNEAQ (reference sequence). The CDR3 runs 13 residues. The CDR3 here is CASRGPNGYGYTF. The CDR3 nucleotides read TGTGCCAGCAGGGGGCCCAATGGCTATGGCTACACCTTC.

The CDR3 DNA is TGTGCCAGCAGTTACTCGAGGGACTATAGCAATCAGCCCCAGCATTTT. Translating it yields CASSYSRDYSNQPQHF. This chain uses TRBV6-5 with TRBJ1-5; TRBD1 might be the D (5 bases). CDR1 is MNHEY and CDR2 is SVGAGI in the germline V gene. The CDR3 contains 16 residues. V lost 0 bases, J lost 0 bases, and 9 bases lay in between.

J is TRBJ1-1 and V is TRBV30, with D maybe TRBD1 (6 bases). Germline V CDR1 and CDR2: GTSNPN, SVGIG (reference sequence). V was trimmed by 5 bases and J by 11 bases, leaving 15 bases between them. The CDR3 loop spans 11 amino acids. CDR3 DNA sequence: TGTGCCTGGGGATCTCAGGGGATCGCTTTCTTT. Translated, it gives CAWGSQGIAFF.